This T cell receptor beta chain stems from a study of blood T cell repertoires in COVID-19 (dated by TCRdb to 2020 to 2022). Concerning the study at large: Samples from collaborators originated in the United States, Italy and Spain and spanned both the acute and convalescent phases of COVID-19. The prospective study material was composed of cDNA or gDNA derived from T cells, B-cell-depleted T cells, or PBMCs. Subjects who had been exposed to COVID-19, were actively infected with it, or had recovered from it provided the deeply sampled blood TCRbeta repertoires that made up the dataset. The repertoires were made available in a free public database intended to serve as a resource for research on the immune response to SARS-CoV-2. The samples were drawn from two sources: the first 160 participants of the ongoing ImmuneRACE study, and 1,200 or so subjects contributed by 6 global collaborators. The sample metadata nearly always contained a de-identified subject ID, COVID-19 status, age in years and sex. Where HLA class I and class II types were available, the types were taken from metadata supplied by the sample provider, not from assay-based typing. Study-wide conclusions, independent of this receptor: The quantity of clinical and demographic metadata differed by source and by participant and was supplied without curation.

Trimming takes 3 bases from V and 4 bases from J, and the germline ends sit 7 bases apart. Per the germline V gene, MRHNA is the CDR1 and SNTAGT is the CDR2. The CDR3 goes from the cysteine to the phenylalanine over 13 residues. Kept here is only the CDR3 DNA, which spans 39 bases and is read in frame from base 1. The immunoSEQ Assay, a bias-controlled multiplex PCR, was used to amplify TCRbeta CDR3 regions from genomic DNA. The authors' analysis ran thus. Within the assay, amplification of reference gene primers was used to estimate how many nucleated cells each sample contained. Sequence reads were collapsed and filtered to measure the absolute abundance of every unique TCRbeta CDR3 rearrangement. For each sample, productive Simpson clonality was calculated as the square root of Simpson's diversity index across productive rearrangements. The immuneACCESS repertoire file appears here via TCRdb, limited to in-frame rearrangements. These files lack a portion of the clones; in checked studies, under half of the deficit traces to unresolved V genes, and the cause of the others is not known. That table is the source of V, J and clone size, and D and trimming were worked out from the DNA. The sample table contains about 240,000 clones; only one count was recorded for approximately 86% of them. The top ten hold just over 2.5% of the sample.

About this clone: Its antigen target is currently unknown. Base qualities were left out, and no much larger clone turns up one base away.

Participants in the prospective study were enrolled through a virtual design, were aged roughly 18 to 100 years, and lived in 24 United States geographic areas. In the prospective study, cohorts were assigned on the basis of participant-reported clinical history obtained from a screening survey and a study questionnaire. Each participant in the prospective study had whole blood, serum and a nasopharyngeal or oropharyngeal swab collected by mobile phlebotomists. Over a roughly 2-month period, participants in the prospective study had the option of providing additional blood draws and questionnaires. Prospective study blood samples were shipped either frozen or at room temperature before DNA extraction.

Rearrangement joined TRBV6-4 to TRBJ1-5, with the identity of the D gene unclear. The sequenced sample was PBMCs or T cells enriched from blood (not recorded which). This TCR came from a young woman with acute COVID-19. The sequenced DNA is TGTGCCAGCAGTGAACAGCTTAATCAGCCCCAGCATTTT. The translation is CASSEQLNQPQHF.